Listed here are 18 T cell receptor beta chains from one sample, sequenced in a study of sequential checkpoint blockade in melanoma (dated by TCRdb to the late 2010s). Reading the label with the study, this specimen's treatment or condition is: randomized to nivolumab then ipilimumab (arm A) or the reverse (arm B). The library was obtained by the immunoSEQ multiplex PCR assay. Imported from immuneACCESS, the table was reduced by TCRdb to in-frame sequences with V and J called. These copies leave out some clones; in studies compared against another copy, an unresolved V gene accounts for under half, and the cause of the remainder is not known. This sample has around 10,000 clones in its table, and more than 25% of those were observed once. The ten largest clones add up to 26% of the sample. The source material was tumor tissue (inferred from file names), sampled from a patient given nivolumab and ipilimumab in sequence. These receptors all stem from a human donor with melanoma.

In this sample, this clone turned up a few times. The chain combines TRBV6-8 with TRBJ2-1; perhaps TRBD2 as D (5 bases). The germline CDR1 and CDR2 sequences are MNHGY and SAAAGT. Deletions cut 7 bases from V and 9 bases from J, with 22 bases between. CDR3 size: 15 residues. The CDR3 sequence: CASTPPGRYRGEQFF. The CDR3 region has the DNA TGTGCCAGCACACCCCCGGGCCGTTACCGGGGTGAGCAGTTCTTC.

The CDR3 region is CASSLVTGVAYNEQFF. The CDR3 DNA sequence: TGCGCCAGCAGCTTGGTGACAGGGGTGGCCTACAATGAGCAGTTCTTC. This chain connects TRBV5-1 to TRBJ2-1, with 8 bases that match TRBD1. The CDR3 totals 16 residues. CDR1 and CDR2 (germline): SGHRS, YFSETQ. V shed 0 bases, J shed 2 bases, and the junction held 4 bases outside the gene matches.

The CDR3 region has the DNA TGTGCCTGGAGTGCTCATGGGAACACTGAAGCTTTCTTT. Its protein is CAWSAHGNTEAFF. The chain is built from TRBV30 and TRBJ1-1; D not certain. The germline gives CDR1 GTSNPN, CDR2 SVGIG (reference sequence). CDR3 length: 13 residues. Trimming stripped 1 base from V and 1 base from J, with 7 bases between.

There are many counts of this clone. This rearrangement joins TRBV11-3 to TRBJ2-3; D possibly matches TRBD1 or TRBD2 (7 bases each). This CDR3 is 15 amino acids long. Germline loops: CDR1 SGHNT, CDR2 YENEEA. The V and J ends lost 3 bases and 2 bases respectively, with 12 bases between them. CDR3 region: CASSLGGTDTDTQYF. The CDR3 bases are TGTGCCAGCAGCTTGGGAGGGACAGACACAGATACGCAGTATTTT.

This clone has ten or more counts. The V gene is TRBV4-1, the J gene TRBJ1-1; D unresolved. CDR1 MGHRA and CDR2 YSYEKL come from the germline V gene. The CDR3 extends over 16 amino acids. Trimming shortened V by 1 base and J by 7 bases, and 19 bases separated the two germline ends. The CDR3, as DNA: TGCGCCAGCAGCCAAGCCCCCTCCCTCACGGAGAGTGAAGCTTTCTTT. Translation gives CASSQAPSLTESEAFF.

For the CDR3, the DNA is TGCGCCAGCAGCCCCGCTCCGACAGCGGGGGAGCTGTTTTTT. The encoded protein is CASSPAPTAGELFF. The chain carries TRBV5-1 and TRBJ2-2; D might be TRBD1 (5 bases). The V gene's germline CDR1 is SGHRS and CDR2 YFSETQ. Trimming took off 4 bases at V and 8 bases at J, with 15 bases between the two ends. This CDR3 is 14 amino acids long.

The CDR3 DNA sequence: TGTGCCAGCAGCGCAGTCCGGTCTAGCGGGGGTACGCAGTATTTT. Translation gives CASSAVRSSGGTQYF. The chain carries TRBV11-3 and TRBJ2-3; TRBD2 matches 10 bases. Trimming removed 5 bases from V and 8 bases from J; junction bases left unmatched: 10. Germline CDR1 and CDR2: SGHNT and YENEEA. The CDR3 is made up of 15 amino acids.

The chain recombines TRBV29-1 with TRBJ2-3; the D gene is possibly TRBD1 (6 bases). The V gene's germline CDR1 is SQVTM and CDR2 ANQGSEA. Trimming pared 3 bases from V and 5 bases from J, leaving 12 bases between. This CDR3 region has 13 residues. The CDR3 sequence is CSVDGSQGDTQYF. Here the CDR3 DNA reads TGCAGCGTTGACGGATCACAGGGAGATACGCAGTATTTT.

This clone was counted between two and nine times. Here the CDR3 reads CASSRGGGEVYNSPLHF. In DNA form, the CDR3 reads TGTGCCAGCAGCCGTGGGGGGGGAGAGGTCTATAATTCACCCCTCCACTTT. This sequence joins TRBV11-3 and TRBJ1-6; perhaps TRBD1 as D (5 bases). The CDR3 has 17 amino acids. Trimming took off 5 bases at V and 3 bases at J, with 17 bases between the two ends. Germline V gene data show CDR1 as SGHNT and CDR2 as YENEEA.

In this sample, this clone turned up a few times. V is TRBV23-1 and J is TRBJ1-3; TRBD1 is a possible D gene (6 bases). TRBV23-1 counts as an open reading frame of uncertain function. Trimming removed 6 bases at V and 3 bases at J, with 12 bases between. CDR3 size: 14 residues. The CDR3, as DNA: TGCGCCAGCAGCCGGGGACATGATGGAAACACCATATATTTT. Amino acid sequence: CASSRGHDGNTIYF.

The chain recombines TRBV11-3 with TRBJ2-3; 14 bases are shared with TRBD2. The CDR3 covers 17 residues. V shed 5 bases, J shed 5 bases, and the junction held 9 bases outside the gene matches. Germline CDR1 and CDR2: SGHNT and YENEEA. In DNA form, the CDR3 reads TGTGCCAGCAGCCTACACGGACTAGCGGGGGGCGGAGATACGCAGTATTTT. Protein sequence: CASSLHGLAGGGDTQYF.

J is TRBJ1-2 and V is TRBV4-1; 7 positions agree with TRBD1. The CDR3 runs 15 residues. The V gene's germline CDR1 is MGHRA and CDR2 YSYEKL. Trimming at V came to 0 bases and at J to 6 bases, leaving 7 bases not matched to a gene. The CDR3 coding sequence is TGCGCCAGCAGCCAAGATTGGGCAGGGGGTAATGGCTACACCTTC. Translated: CASSQDWAGGNGYTF.

The chain couples TRBV12-5 to TRBJ2-7, with D possibly TRBD1 on 5 matching bases. With 5 bases removed from V and 4 bases from J, the gap between germline ends came to 18 bases. CDR3 length: 15 amino acids. Germline V CDR1 and CDR2: LGHNT, FRNRAP. The CDR3 coding sequence is TGTGCTAGTGGTAACACCGGGCCCAGGGTATACGAGCAGTACTTC. Its protein product is CASGNTGPRVYEQYF.

This sequence joins TRBV10-2 and TRBJ2-7; D not certain. The V end lost 6 bases, the J end lost 7 bases, and 19 bases lay between the germline ends. The germline gives CDR1 WSHSY, CDR2 SAAADI. This CDR3 comprises 14 residues. CDR3: CASRGSVGSREQYF. CDR3 coding DNA: TGCGCCAGCAGGGGCAGCGTCGGATCTCGTGAGCAGTACTTC.

The chain is built from TRBV2 and TRBJ2-2; D tentatively reads TRBD1 or TRBD2 (6 bases each). V lost 4 bases to trimming and J lost 1 base, with 16 bases between them. This CDR3 comprises 17 residues. Germline V gene data show CDR1 as SNHLY and CDR2 as FYNNEI. CDR3 sequence reads: CASSVPSGALNTGELFF. CDR3 DNA sequence: TGTGCCAGCAGTGTCCCTTCGGGGGCCCTGAACACCGGGGAGCTGTTTTTT.

J is TRBJ1-6 and V is TRBV7-6; maybe TRBD1 (5 bases). The germline CDR1 and CDR2 sequences are SGHVS and FNYEAQ. The CDR3 contains 14 residues. Trimming took off 1 base at V and 7 bases at J, with 8 bases between the two ends. The CDR3 loop reads CASSLGGVNSPLHF. The CDR3 coding sequence is TGTGCCAGCAGCTTAGGAGGGGTCAATTCACCCCTCCACTTT.

This chain joins TRBV29-1 and TRBJ2-2; perhaps TRBD2 as D (6 bases). Per germline, CDR1 SQVTM and CDR2 ANQGSEA. The CDR3 runs 13 residues. The ends were cut back, 8 bases at V and 7 bases at J, with 17 bases in the middle. The CDR3 sequence: CSYLGASDGELFF. CDR3 coding DNA: TGCAGCTACCTCGGGGCTAGCGACGGGGAGCTGTTTTTT.

The rearrangement uses TRBV9 and TRBJ1-4; D might be TRBD1 (5 bases). V lost 4 bases to trimming and J lost 4 bases, with 11 bases between them. The CDR3 loop spans 14 amino acids. The V gene's germline CDR1 is SGDLS and CDR2 YYNGEE. CDR3 in DNA: TGTGCCAGCAGCCCTCGGGGGGATAATGAAAAACTGTTTTTT. This codes for CASSPRGDNEKLFF.